The following is a TCR beta chain sequence with its context. The data are from a study of CD8 T cells in Susac syndrome. Random hexamers were used to reverse transcribe an amount of roughly 0.45 to 1 ug RNA. An immunoSEQ multiplex PCR amplified TCR beta CDR3 over 54 Vbeta and 13 Jbeta. TCRdb reprocessed the immunoSEQ multiplex PCR reads via MiXCR and lists one record per CDR3 protein. The profile shows about 150,000 distinct CDR3 sequences, 85% to 95% of them singletons. TEMRA cells were FACS-enriched and CD8+ and CD4+ T cells negatively isolated. Germline assignment: CDR1 MNHEY and CDR2 SMNVEV (reference sequence). The V segment lost 4 bases and the J segment 10 bases; nucleotides outside the gene matches: 5. The CDR3 is 12 amino acids.

Input material: CD4+ T cells from PBMCs. This sequence was found in a human donor with multiple sclerosis. The chain couples TRBV27 to TRBJ1-1, with TRBD1 matching over 8 bases. CDR3 DNA: TGTGCCAGCAGTTCTTACAGGGGGGTAGCTTTCTTT. It yields the protein CASSSYRGVAFF.